These 22 T cell receptor beta chains were sequenced from one sample in a study of cytomegalovirus exposure and HLA in healthy donors. The PCR had 60 Vbeta and 13 Jbeta primers. Clones were sequenced by immunoSEQ multiplex PCR, and TCRdb holds only the in-frame ones, with some missing. This table holds 150,000 to 170,000 clones, about 80% found once. Material for sequencing was PBMCs. The source is a man under 40 in good health and CMV-seropositive.

V gene TRBV7-3 combines with J gene TRBJ2-3, with 8 bases aligning to TRBD2. Trimming at V came to 2 bases and at J to 0 bases, leaving 7 bases not matched to a gene. This CDR3 contains 17 residues. Germline V gene sequence: CDR1 SGHTA, CDR2 FQGTGA. In DNA, the CDR3 is TGTGCCAGCAGCTTAGGGGCTAGCGGGTCTAGCACAGATACGCAGTATTTT. Translated, it gives CASSLGASGSSTDTQYF.

This sequence joins TRBV2 and TRBJ2-2, with TRBD1 matching over 7 bases. V lost 5 bases and J lost 3; bases outside the gene matches: 3. This CDR3 is built from 14 residues. Per the germline V gene, CDR1 is SNHLY and CDR2 is FYNNEI. The CDR3 spells CASSYRGDTGELFF. CDR3 DNA: TGTGCCAGCAGTTACAGGGGCGACACCGGGGAGCTGTTTTTT.

The DNA of the CDR3 is TGTGCCAGCAGTCGACAACCGGGACAGGGGGCCTTTGGCTACACCTTC. Protein: CASSRQPGQGAFGYTF. V gene TRBV28 combines with J gene TRBJ1-2; 12 positions match TRBD1. The germline CDR1 and CDR2 sequences are MDHEN and SYDVKM. The CDR3 extends over 16 amino acids. V dropped 5 bases and J dropped 7; count of bases not matched to a gene: 11.

The rearrangement uses TRBV19 and TRBJ2-3, with D possibly matching TRBD1 (6 bases). The CDR3 sequence is 14 residues long. Looked up from germline, CDR1 is LNHDA and CDR2 is SQIVND (reference sequence). V was trimmed by 3 bases and J by 1 base, leaving 8 bases between them. CDR3 in DNA: TGTGCCAGTAGTATCCCAGGGGGCACAGATACGCAGTATTTT. Its translation: CASSIPGGTDTQYF.

V usage is TRBV9 and J usage is TRBJ2-3; 7 nucleotides match TRBD1. CDR3 length: 15 amino acids. The V gene end was trimmed by 4 bases and the J gene end by 3 bases; junction bases not matched to a gene: 8. CDR1 is SGDLS, CDR2 YYNGEE, per germline. CDR3 bases: TGTGCCAGCAGCACTGACAGGGTTAGGACAGATACGCAGTATTTT. Amino acids: CASSTDRVRTDTQYF.

This chain uses TRBV9 with TRBJ2-7; maybe TRBD1 (6 bases). Looked up from germline, CDR1 is SGDLS and CDR2 is YYNGEE. There are 16 residues in the CDR3. Trimming pared 4 bases from V and 5 bases from J, leaving 22 bases between. CDR3 sequence reads: CASSMGAGTRPHEQYF. CDR3 nucleotide sequence: TGTGCCAGCAGCATGGGGGCCGGGACGCGGCCCCACGAGCAGTACTTC. Complete variable domain (other parts from reference TRBV9 and TRBJ2-7): DSGVTQTPKHLITATGQRVTLRCSPRSGDLSVYWYQQSLDQGLQFLIQYYNGEERAKGNILERFSAQQFPDLHSELNLSSLELGDSALYFCASSMGAGTRPHEQYFGPGTRLTVT.

V is TRBV13 and J is TRBJ1-6, with 7 bases fitting TRBD1. This CDR3 is 16 amino acids long. Germline lookup yields CDR1 PRHDT and CDR2 FYEKMQ (reference sequence). The V and J ends lost 3 bases and 7 bases, in that order; junction bases with no gene match: 9. CDR3 nucleotide sequence: TGTGCCAGCAGCTTCTCTACAGGGGAGGTAAATTCACCCCTCCACTTT. Amino acids: CASSFSTGEVNSPLHF. Supplemented by reference TRBV13 and TRBJ1-6, the full variable domain reads AAGVIQSPRHLIKEKRETATLKCYPIPRHDTVYWYQQGPGQDPQFLISFYEKMQSDKGSIPDRFSAQQFSDYHSELNMSSLELGDSALYFCASSFSTGEVNSPLHFGNGTRLTVT.

This clone has just a few counts. This chain links TRBV5-6 with TRBJ1-4; 7 nucleotides agree with TRBD1. This CDR3 region has 12 residues. V was clipped by 4 bases and J by 11 bases; unmatched bases: 5. Per the germline V gene, CDR1 is SGHDT and CDR2 is YYEEEE. CDR3 in DNA: TGTGCCAGCAGCCAGGGCAGGGGGAAACTGTTTTTT. Translation gives CASSQGRGKLFF.

J is TRBJ2-3 and V is TRBV5-8, with 8 bases aligning to TRBD2. The CDR3 length is 15 residues. Germline trimming cut 0 bases from V and 5 bases from J; bases unmatched to any gene: 5. CDR1 is SGHTS, CDR2 YDEGEE, per germline. CDR3 sequence (DNA): TGTGCCAGCAGCTTGGCGGGAGGGTCGGAAGATACGCAGTATTTT. Protein product: CASSLAGGSEDTQYF. Full variable domain (rest looked up from reference TRBV5-8 and TRBJ2-3): EAGVTQSPTHLIKTRGQQATLRCSPISGHTSVYWYQQALGLGLQFLLWYDEGEERNRGNFPPRFSGRQFPNYSSELNVNALELEDSALYLCASSLAGGSEDTQYFGPGTRLTVL.

This chain joins TRBV28 and TRBJ2-1; perhaps TRBD1 as D (5 bases). Per the germline V gene, CDR1 is MDHEN and CDR2 is SYDVKM. The CDR3 totals 13 residues. The V gene lost 2 bases and the J gene lost 10 bases, with 12 bases spanning the gap. The CDR3 reads CASSLARGFEQFF. The CDR3 DNA follows: TGTGCCAGCAGTTTAGCAAGGGGTTTCGAGCAGTTCTTC.

The V gene is TRBV4-2, the J gene TRBJ1-1; D possibly corresponds to TRBD1 (6 bases). Germline loops: CDR1 LGHNA, CDR2 YNFKEQ. Between the trimmed V and J ends, which lost 4 bases and 4 bases, there was a span of 7 bases. CDR3 length equals 12 residues. CDR3 residues: CASSRGGTEAFF. CDR3 DNA sequence: TGTGCCAGCAGCCGAGGGGGCACTGAAGCTTTCTTT.

V and J are TRBV9 and TRBJ2-7, with 12 bases identical to TRBD2. The CDR3 consists of 18 residues. The ends lost 0 bases at V and 6 bases at J; junction bases unmatched: 13. Germline V gene data show CDR1 as SGDLS and CDR2 as YYNGEE. CDR3 in amino acids: CASSVGLAGDYSLGEQYF. The CDR3, as DNA: TGTGCCAGCAGCGTAGGACTAGCGGGAGACTATTCCCTTGGCGAGCAGTACTTC. Based on the CDR3 plus reference TRBV9 and TRBJ2-7, the full variable domain is DSGVTQTPKHLITATGQRVTLRCSPRSGDLSVYWYQQSLDQGLQFLIQYYNGEERAKGNILERFSAQQFPDLHSELNLSSLELGDSALYFCASSVGLAGDYSLGEQYFGPGTRLTVT.

This chain connects TRBV5-4 to TRBJ2-5; D is uncertain. The CDR3 has 15 residues. The V and J ends lost 0 bases and 7 bases respectively, with 16 bases between them. CDR1 SGHNT and CDR2 YYREEE come from the germline V gene (reference sequence). This chain's CDR3 is CASSLASTVSSTQYF. CDR3 nucleotides: TGTGCCAGCAGCTTGGCGTCTACCGTATCGTCGACCCAGTACTTC.

The chain recombines TRBV5-1 with TRBJ2-5, with 10 bases that match TRBD2. With the DNA end fitting TRBJ2-7 better, the J assignment may be wrong. This CDR3 has 16 amino acids. Germline V CDR1 and CDR2: SGHRS, YFSETQ. The chain's CDR3 is CASSKASGSDRGEQYF. As DNA, the CDR3 is TGCGCCAGCAGTAAGGCTAGCGGGAGTGATAGAGGCGAGCAGTACTTC.

This sequence joins TRBV10-3 and TRBJ1-5; 12 nucleotides match TRBD1. Trimming cost V 10 bases and J 8 bases; bases outside gene matches: 12. Germline V gene lookup returns CDR1 ENHRY and CDR2 SYGVKD. The CDR3 runs 15 residues. CDR3 nucleotides: TGTGCCACCGACGAGGGGACAGGGGGCGATAAGCCCCAGCATTTT. It codes for CATDEGTGGDKPQHF.

The V and J genes are TRBV29-1 and TRBJ1-1, with 9 positions matching TRBD1. V was pared by 6 bases and J by 1 base, with 6 bases of the junction left unmatched. CDR3 length: 14 residues. CDR1 is SQVTM, CDR2 ANQGSEA, per germline. CDR3 protein: CSVSGQGGNTEAFF. The CDR3 bases are TGCAGCGTCTCGGGACAGGGTGGGAACACTGAAGCTTTCTTT.

The rearrangement joins TRBV27 to TRBJ1-6; tentatively, D is TRBD1 (5 bases). Germline-derived CDR1 and CDR2 are MNHEY and SMNVEV (reference sequence). Trimming shortened V by 2 bases and J by 4 bases, and 12 bases separated the two germline ends. There are 16 residues in the CDR3. CDR3 in amino acids: CASSLRPTGYNSPLHF. The DNA of the CDR3 is TGTGCCAGCAGTTTAAGACCAACAGGATATAATTCACCCCTCCACTTT.

The chain has TRBV4-2 and TRBJ2-5, with D tentatively TRBD1 (6 bases). CDR1 is LGHNA, CDR2 YNFKEQ, per germline. There are 15 residues in the CDR3. The V end was cut by 3 bases, the J end by 3 bases, with 14 bases between. CDR3 loop: CASSQSNRAEETQYF. CDR3 bases: TGTGCCAGCAGCCAGAGTAACAGGGCCGAAGAGACCCAGTACTTC.

The V and J genes are TRBV2 and TRBJ1-2; 7 positions match TRBD1. The trim removed 5 bases at V and 7 bases at J, leaving 10 bases unmatched. Germline CDR1 SNHLY, CDR2 FYNNEI. There are 14 residues in the CDR3. The CDR3 protein is CASSSDRAAFGYTF. CDR3 sequence (DNA): TGTGCCAGCAGTTCCGACAGGGCCGCCTTTGGCTACACCTTC.

A single count supports this clone. The rearrangement joins TRBV4-1 to TRBJ2-7, with TRBD2 matching over 9 bases. V lost 0 bases and J lost 3; bases outside the gene matches: 6. CDR1 is MGHRA and CDR2 is YSYEKL in the germline V gene. The CDR3 consists of 16 residues. CDR3 in DNA: TGCGCCAGCAGCCAAGATCCGAGCGGGAGGATCTACGAGCAGTACTTC. Its protein is CASSQDPSGRIYEQYF.

This clone was picked up a small number of times. The J gene is TRBJ1-1, the V gene TRBV21-1. TRBV21-1 is termed a pseudogene. The CDR3 is made up of 14 amino acids. The CDR3 reads CASLGGTLNTEAFF. The CDR3 nucleotides read TGTGCCAGCCTGGGAGGGACACTGAACACTGAAGCTTTCTTT.

This clone was observed a few times. This chain connects TRBV28 to TRBJ2-6, with TRBD2 matching over 12 bases. Germline V CDR1 and CDR2: MDHEN, SYDVKM. Trimming at V came to 5 bases and at J to 3 bases, leaving 8 bases not matched to a gene. This CDR3 has 18 residues. CDR3 bases: TGTGCCAGCAGTGCTTCTAGCGGGAGGGCGGATGGGGCCAACGTCCTGACTTTC. As protein: CASSASSGRADGANVLTF.